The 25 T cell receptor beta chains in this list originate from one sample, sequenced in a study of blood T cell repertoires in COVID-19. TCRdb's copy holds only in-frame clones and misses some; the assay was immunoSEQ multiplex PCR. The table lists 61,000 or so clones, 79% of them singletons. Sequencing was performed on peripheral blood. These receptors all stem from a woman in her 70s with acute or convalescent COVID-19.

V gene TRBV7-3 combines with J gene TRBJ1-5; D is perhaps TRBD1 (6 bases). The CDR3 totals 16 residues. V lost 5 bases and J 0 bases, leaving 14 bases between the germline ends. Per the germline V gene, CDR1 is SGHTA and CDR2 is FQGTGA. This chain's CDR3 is CASSADSAHSNQPQHF. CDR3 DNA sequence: TGTGCCAGCAGCGCGGACAGCGCCCATAGCAATCAGCCCCAGCATTTT.

In DNA, the CDR3 is TGTGCCAGCAGCCTCTCAGGGTTCCTGGAGACCCAGTACTTC. It yields the protein CASSLSGFLETQYF. V gene TRBV5-4 combines with J gene TRBJ2-5, with D possibly TRBD1 on 5 matching bases. Trimming took 4 bases from V and 5 from J, leaving 15 bases between them. CDR1 and CDR2 (germline): SGHNT, YYREEE (reference sequence). The CDR3 length is 14 residues.

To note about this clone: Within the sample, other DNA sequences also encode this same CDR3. The CDR3 coding sequence is TGTGCCAGCTCACCGGGGGCTGGTCAGCCCCAGCATTTT. The encoded protein is CASSPGAGQPQHF. This chain links TRBV18 with TRBJ1-5; a possible D gene is TRBD1 (6 bases). The CDR3 is 13 amino acids. V lost 3 bases and J lost 6, with 9 bases in between. Looked up from germline, CDR1 is KGHSH and CDR2 is LQKENI.

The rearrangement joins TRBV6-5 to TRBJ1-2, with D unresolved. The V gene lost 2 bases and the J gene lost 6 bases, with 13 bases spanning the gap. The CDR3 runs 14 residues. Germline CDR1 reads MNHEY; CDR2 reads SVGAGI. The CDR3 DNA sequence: TGTGCCAGCAGTTACGACATCAGTCCTGATGGCTACACCTTC. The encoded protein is CASSYDISPDGYTF.

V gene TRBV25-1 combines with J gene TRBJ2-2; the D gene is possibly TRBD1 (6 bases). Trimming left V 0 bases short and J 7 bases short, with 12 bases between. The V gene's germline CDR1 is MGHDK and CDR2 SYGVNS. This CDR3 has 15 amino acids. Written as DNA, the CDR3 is TGTGCCAGCAGTGAATACGGTCAGGGACACGGGGAGCTGTTTTTT. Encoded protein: CASSEYGQGHGELFF.

This CDR3 is CASSQAAATSTDTQYF. Written as DNA, the CDR3 is TGTGCCAGCAGCCAAGCGGCGGCAACTAGCACAGATACGCAGTATTTT. The V call is TRBV3-1 (or the pseudogene TRBV3-2), the J call TRBJ2-3, with D uncertain. Germline assignment: CDR1 LGHDT and CDR2 YNNKEL (reference sequence). The CDR3 loop spans 16 amino acids. V lost 1 base and J 0 bases, leaving 11 bases between the germline ends.

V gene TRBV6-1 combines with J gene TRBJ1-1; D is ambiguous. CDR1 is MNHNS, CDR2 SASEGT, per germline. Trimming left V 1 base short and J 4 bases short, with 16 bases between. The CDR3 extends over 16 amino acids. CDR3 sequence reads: CASSEEAWSATTEAFF. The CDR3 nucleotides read TGTGCCAGCAGTGAAGAGGCTTGGAGTGCGACCACTGAAGCTTTCTTT.

CDR3 in amino acids: CASSLGGDRAQHF. CDR3 sequence (DNA): TGTGCCAGCAGTTTAGGGGGGGACCGGGCCCAGCATTTT. This rearrangement joins TRBV12-3 or TRBV12-4 to TRBJ1-5; a weak D match, TRBD1 (5 bases). Trimming stripped 1 base from V and 11 bases from J, with 12 bases between. This CDR3 spans 13 amino acids.

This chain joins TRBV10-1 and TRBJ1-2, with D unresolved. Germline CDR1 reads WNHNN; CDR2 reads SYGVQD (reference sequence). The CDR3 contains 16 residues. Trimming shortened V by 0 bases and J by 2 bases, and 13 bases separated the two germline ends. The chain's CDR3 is CASSESFGGSNYGYTF. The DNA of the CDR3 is TGCGCCAGCAGTGAGTCGTTTGGCGGTTCGAACTATGGCTACACCTTC.

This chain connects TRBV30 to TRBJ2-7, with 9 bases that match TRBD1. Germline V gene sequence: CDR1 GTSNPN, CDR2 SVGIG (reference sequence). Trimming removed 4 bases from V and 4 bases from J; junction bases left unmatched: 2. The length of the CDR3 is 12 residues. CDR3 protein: CAWNRGPYEQYF. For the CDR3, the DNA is TGTGCCTGGAACAGGGGGCCATACGAGCAGTACTTC. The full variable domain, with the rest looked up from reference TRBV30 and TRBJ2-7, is SQTIHQWPATLVQPVGSPLSLECTVEGTSNPNLYWYRQAAGRGLQLLFYSVGIGQISSEVPQNLSASRPQDRQFILSSKKLLLSDSGFYLCAWNRGPYEQYFGPGTRLTVT.

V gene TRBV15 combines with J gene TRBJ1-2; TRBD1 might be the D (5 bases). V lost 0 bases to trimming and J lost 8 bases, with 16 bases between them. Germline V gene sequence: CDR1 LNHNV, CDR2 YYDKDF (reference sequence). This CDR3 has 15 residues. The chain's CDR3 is CATSRDKGREAGYTF. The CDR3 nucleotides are TGTGCCACCAGCAGAGATAAGGGCAGGGAGGCCGGCTACACCTTC.

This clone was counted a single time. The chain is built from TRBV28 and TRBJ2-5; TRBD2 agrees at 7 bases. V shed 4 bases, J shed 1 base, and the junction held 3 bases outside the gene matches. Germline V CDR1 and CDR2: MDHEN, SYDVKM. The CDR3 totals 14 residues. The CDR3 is CASSSQRGQETQYF. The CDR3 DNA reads TGTGCCAGCAGTTCCCAGCGGGGCCAAGAGACCCAGTACTTC. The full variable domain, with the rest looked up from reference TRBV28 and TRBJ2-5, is DVKVTQSSRYLVKRTGEKVFLECVQDMDHENMFWYRQDPGLGLRLIYFSYDVKMKEKGDIPEGYSVSREKKERFSLILESASTNQTSMYLCASSSQRGQETQYFGPGTRLLVL.

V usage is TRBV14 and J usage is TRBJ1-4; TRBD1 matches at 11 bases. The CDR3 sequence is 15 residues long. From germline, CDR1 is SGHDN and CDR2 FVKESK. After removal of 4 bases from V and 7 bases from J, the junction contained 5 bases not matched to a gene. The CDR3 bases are TGTGCCAGCAGCCGGACAGGGGGCGTGGGTGAAAAACTGTTTTTT. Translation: CASSRTGGVGEKLFF.

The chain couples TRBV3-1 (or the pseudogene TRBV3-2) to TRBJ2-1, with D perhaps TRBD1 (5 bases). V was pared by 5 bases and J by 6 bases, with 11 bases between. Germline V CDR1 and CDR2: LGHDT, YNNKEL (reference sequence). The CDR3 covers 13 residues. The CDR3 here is CASSYQGANEQFF. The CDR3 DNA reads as TGTGCCAGCAGCTACCAGGGTGCCAATGAGCAGTTCTTC.

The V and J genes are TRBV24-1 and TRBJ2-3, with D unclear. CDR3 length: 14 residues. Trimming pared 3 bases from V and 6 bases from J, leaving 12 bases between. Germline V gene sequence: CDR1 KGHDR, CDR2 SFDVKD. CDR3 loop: CATSDPARVDTQYF. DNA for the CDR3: TGTGCCACCAGTGATCCAGCGAGAGTCGATACGCAGTATTTT.

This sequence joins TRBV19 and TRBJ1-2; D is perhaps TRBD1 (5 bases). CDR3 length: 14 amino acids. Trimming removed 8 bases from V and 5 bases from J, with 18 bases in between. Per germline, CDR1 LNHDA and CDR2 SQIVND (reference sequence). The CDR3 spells CASSDIDLGYGYTF. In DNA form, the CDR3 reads TGTGCCAGTTCGGACATCGACTTAGGTTATGGCTACACCTTC. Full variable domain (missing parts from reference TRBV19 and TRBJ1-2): DGGITQSPKYLFRKEGQNVTLSCEQNLNHDAMYWYRQDPGQGLRLIYYSQIVNDFQKGDIAEGYSVSREKKESFPLTVTSAQKNPTAFYLCASSDIDLGYGYTFGSGTRLTVV.

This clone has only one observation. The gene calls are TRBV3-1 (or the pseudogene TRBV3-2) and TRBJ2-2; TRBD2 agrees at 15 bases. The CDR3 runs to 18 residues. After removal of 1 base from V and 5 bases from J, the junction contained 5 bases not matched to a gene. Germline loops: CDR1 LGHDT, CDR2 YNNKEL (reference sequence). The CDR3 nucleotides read TGTGCCAGCAGCCAAGGGACTAGCGGGGGGGCCGTGACCGGGGAGCTGTTTTTT. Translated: CASSQGTSGGAVTGELFF.

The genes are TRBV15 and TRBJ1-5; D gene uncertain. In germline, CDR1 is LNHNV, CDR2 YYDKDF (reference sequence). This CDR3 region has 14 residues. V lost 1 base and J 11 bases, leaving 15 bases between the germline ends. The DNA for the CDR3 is TGTGCCACCAGCAGAGCCCTGGGGTGGGGAGCCCAGCATTTT. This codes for CATSRALGWGAQHF.

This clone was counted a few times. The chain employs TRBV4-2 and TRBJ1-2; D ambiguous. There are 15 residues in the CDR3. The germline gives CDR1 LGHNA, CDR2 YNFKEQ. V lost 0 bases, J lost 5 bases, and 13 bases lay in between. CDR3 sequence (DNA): TGTGCCAGCAGCCAAGATCTGGAGATTGGGTATGGCTACACCTTC. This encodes CASSQDLEIGYGYTF.

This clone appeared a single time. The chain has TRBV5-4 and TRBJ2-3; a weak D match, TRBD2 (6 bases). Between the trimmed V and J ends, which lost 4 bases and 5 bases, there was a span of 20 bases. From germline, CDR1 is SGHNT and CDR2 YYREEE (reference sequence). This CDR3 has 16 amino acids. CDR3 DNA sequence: TGTGCCAGCAGCCCCCTGTCTGGTGTCGGGAGAGATACGCAGTATTTT. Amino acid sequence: CASSPLSGVGRDTQYF.

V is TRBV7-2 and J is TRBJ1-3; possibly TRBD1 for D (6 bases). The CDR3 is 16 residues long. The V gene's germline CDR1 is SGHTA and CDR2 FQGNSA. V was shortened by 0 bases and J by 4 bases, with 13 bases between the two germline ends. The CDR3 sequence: CASSLAGAGTGNTIYF. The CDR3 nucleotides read TGTGCCAGCAGCTTAGCCGGTGCAGGGACAGGAAACACCATATATTTT. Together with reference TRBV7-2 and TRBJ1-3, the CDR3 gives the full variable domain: GAGVSQSPSNKVTEKGKDVELRCDPISGHTALYWYRQSLGQGLEFLIYFQGNSAPDKSGLPSDRFSAERTGGSVSTLTIQRTQQEDSAVYLCASSLAGAGTGNTIYFGEGSWLTVV.

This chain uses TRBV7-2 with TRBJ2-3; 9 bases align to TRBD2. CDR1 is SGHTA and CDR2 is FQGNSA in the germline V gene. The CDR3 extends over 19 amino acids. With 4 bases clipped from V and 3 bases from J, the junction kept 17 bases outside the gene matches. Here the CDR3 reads CASSSRLRGGVIRTDTQYF. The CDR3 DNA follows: TGTGCCAGCAGCTCACGCCTGCGGGGGGGGGTCATAAGAACAGATACGCAGTATTTT.

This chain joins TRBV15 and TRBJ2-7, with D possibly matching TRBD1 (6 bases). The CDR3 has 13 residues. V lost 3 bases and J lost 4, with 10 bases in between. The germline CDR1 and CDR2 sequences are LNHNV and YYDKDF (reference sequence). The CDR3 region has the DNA TGTGCCACCAGCAGGGGACATAGTTACGAGCAGTACTTC. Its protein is CATSRGHSYEQYF.

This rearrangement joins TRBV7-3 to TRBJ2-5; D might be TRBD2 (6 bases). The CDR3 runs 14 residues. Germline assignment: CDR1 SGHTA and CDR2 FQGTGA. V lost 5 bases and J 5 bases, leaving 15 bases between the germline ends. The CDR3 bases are TGTGCCAGCAGCCCCCAAGCCAGCGGGGAGACCCAGTACTTC. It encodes CASSPQASGETQYF.

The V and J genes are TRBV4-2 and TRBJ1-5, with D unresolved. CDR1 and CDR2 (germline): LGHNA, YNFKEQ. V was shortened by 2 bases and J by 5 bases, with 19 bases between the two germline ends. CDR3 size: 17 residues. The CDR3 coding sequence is TGTGCCAGCAGCCAATTAGCCTCTTATAATACGGATCAGCCCCAGCATTTT. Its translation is CASSQLASYNTDQPQHF.